This is a list of T cell receptor beta chains from one sample in a study of CD8+ T cells in alopecia areata. Here immunoSEQ multiplex PCR was the method, and the copy in TCRdb shows in-frame clones only, minus some. The sample lists under 300,000 clones, roughly two thirds seen once, with more than 0.95% in the top ten. This specimen consisted of CD4+ T cells sorted from blood, obtained at week 0. The receptors derive from a human donor with alopecia areata. The conserved cysteine and the conserved F or W are not part of the CDR3 here. A row's size may be missing; if present it is once, few, many or a size class.

V gene,J gene,clone size,CDR3 protein
TRBV27,TRBJ2-5,once,ASSPPGTLETQY
TRBV4-3,TRBJ2-7,-,ASSHTGTSGYEQY
TRBV9,TRBJ2-2,-,ASSGGLNTGELF
TRBV6-5,TRBJ1-2,few,ASSPLDRGLGYT
TRBV19,TRBJ1-2,-,ASSTNPTGDNYGYT
TRBV5-7,TRBJ2-5,-,ASIDRLAGGPEETQY
TRBV27,TRBJ1-6,-,ASSSPRGVTYNSPLH
TRBV25-1,TRBJ2-5,-,ASSGSGLTRETQY
TRBV19,TRBJ1-2,once,ASSDLIRNYGYT
TRBV6-5,TRBJ2-7,-,AISQGGEQY
TRBV29-1,TRBJ1-4,-,SVAGLDGEKLF
TRBV6-5,TRBJ1-5,-,ASSRQGRSNQPQH
TRBV30,TRBJ1-6,-,AWSPRTMGLLNSPLH
TRBV7-3,TRBJ2-2,-,ASSYRTTGELF
TRBV29-1,TRBJ2-7,-,SVVHDSAYEQY
TRBV5-1,TRBJ1-2,few,ASSLEGVYGYT
TRBV14,TRBJ2-1,-,ASSQDPIGRGVGF
TRBV2,TRBJ2-5,-,AISTGGAETQY
TRBV29-1,TRBJ2-6,-,SVDVGANVLT
TRBV10-3,TRBJ2-5,-,AISDSGRQETQY
TRBV27,TRBJ2-5,-,ASSLWSGRFQETQY
TRBV7-9,TRBJ2-4,few,ASSFRENIQY
TRBV29-1,TRBJ2-5,few,SVRGGVGKETQY
TRBV27,TRBJ1-6,once,ASSMSRGDSPLH
TRBV20-1,TRBJ1-2,-,SASRATGYT
TRBV13,TRBJ2-7,-,ASSLGLAGPVSYEQY
TRBV30,TRBJ2-7,-,AWSSRGEEQY
TRBV29-1,TRBJ1-2,-,SVEWGPYGYT
TRBV15,TRBJ2-6,once,ATSRALGAGANVLT
TRBV27,TRBJ1-6,-,ASRGNSPLH
TRBV4-1,TRBJ2-7,-,ASSQGISAQLYEQY
TRBV2,TRBJ2-2,-,ASSARPAGELF
TRBV30,TRBJ2-3,-,AWSVTDTQY
TRBV18,TRBJ1-2,-,ASSPPSARDYGYT
TRBV14,TRBJ2-5,-,ASSQQATATQY
TRBV6-5,TRBJ1-3,-,ASTLTGTGNTIY
TRBV15,TRBJ2-7,once,ATSRGGSYEQY
TRBV9,TRBJ2-6,once,ASSVVGGANVLT
TRBV10-1,TRBJ1-2,few,ASSESAGVGYT
TRBV7-9,TRBJ2-7,-,ASSLVGGHYEQY
TRBV14,TRBJ2-7,once,ASSQVSGTTYEQY
TRBV18,TRBJ1-1,-,ASAGQANTEAF